The 26 T cell receptor beta chains below come from one sample, sequenced in a study of T cell repertoires in cytomegalovirus infection. TCRdb re-called the reads through MiXCR, storing one row per CDR3 protein. The data show some 480,000 distinct CDR3 sequences, about 33% seen once. These receptors lack a known antigen. The specimen comprised cultured PBMCs, sampled from culture after CMV antigen stimulation. Receptors originate from a human donor in good health (CMV status not recorded). Some clones in this sample may be carry-over from other donors' samples.

The V and J genes are TRBV19 and TRBJ2-7, with 8 bases aligning to TRBD2. CDR1 and CDR2 (germline): LNHDA, SQIVND (reference sequence). Trimming took 6 bases from V and 6 from J; bases not matched to a gene: 13. The CDR3 runs 15 residues. As DNA, the CDR3 is TGTGCCAGTAGCGCCTCCAGCGGGAGTCAGCGCGAGCAGTACTTC. Amino acids: CASSASSGSQREQYF.

In its sample, this clonotype was seen a few times. Here the CDR3 reads CSARDRNSPLHF. In nucleotides, the CDR3 is TGCAGTGCTAGAGACAGAAATTCACCCCTCCACTTT. The V gene is TRBV20-1, the J gene TRBJ1-6; D is unclear. The germline V gene has CDR1 DFQATT and CDR2 SNEGSKA (reference sequence). The length of the CDR3 is 12 residues. The V end was cut by 0 bases, the J end by 7 bases, with 4 bases between.

The J gene is TRBJ1-1, the V gene TRBV6-2 or TRBV6-3; 7 bases fit TRBD1. The junction had 7 bases not matched to a gene; V was cut back by 6 bases and J by 0 bases. This CDR3 has 15 amino acids. The germline V gene encodes CDR1 MNHEY and CDR2 SVGEGT. CDR3 sequence reads: CASRYGQVMNTEAFF. CDR3 coding DNA: TGTGCCAGCAGGTATGGACAGGTGATGAACACTGAAGCTTTCTTT.

The V and J genes are TRBV19 and TRBJ2-6; the match to TRBD2 covers 8 bases. V lost 6 bases, J lost 2 bases, and 9 bases stayed unmatched. This CDR3 spans 17 amino acids. Looked up from germline, CDR1 is LNHDA and CDR2 is SQIVND (reference sequence). This CDR3 reads CASRKGGGLAGANVLTF. As DNA, the CDR3 is TGTGCCAGTAGAAAAGGGGGGGGACTAGCTGGGGCCAACGTCCTGACTTTC.

There are many counts of this clonotype. This rearrangement joins TRBV7-2 to TRBJ1-3; no definite D call. Germline V gene sequence: CDR1 SGHTA, CDR2 FQGNSA. CDR3 size: 16 residues. Trimming removed 4 bases from V and 0 bases from J, with 13 bases in between. Written as DNA, the CDR3 is TGTGCCAGCAGCTCATCCCGGCCCCTCTCTGGAAACACCATATATTTT. Amino acids: CASSSSRPLSGNTIYF.

The CDR3: CASSYGGLYEQYF. The CDR3 bases are TGTGCCAGCAGTTACGGGGGGCTCTACGAGCAGTACTTC. The chain couples TRBV27 to TRBJ2-7; D is possibly TRBD2 (7 bases). The germline V and J ends were trimmed by 4 bases and 3 bases, with 10 bases remaining between them. The germline gives CDR1 MNHEY, CDR2 SMNVEV (reference sequence). The CDR3 runs 13 residues.

The table lists this clonotype with a count of one. The chain is built from TRBV4-1 and TRBJ2-7; TRBD1 might be the D (6 bases). Germline lookup yields CDR1 MGHRA and CDR2 YSYEKL. Between the trimmed V and J ends, which lost 4 bases and 2 bases, there was a span of 12 bases. The CDR3 totals 14 residues. CDR3 coding DNA: TGCGCCAGCAGCCCTTTCTCAGGGGCCTACGAGCAGTACTTC. This sequence encodes CASSPFSGAYEQYF.

This clonotype came up a few times. The chain is built from TRBV4-1 and TRBJ1-4, with D perhaps TRBD1 (6 bases). Germline V CDR1 and CDR2: MGHRA, YSYEKL. V lost 4 bases to trimming and J lost 4 bases, with 13 bases between them. The CDR3 spans 15 residues. The CDR3 DNA reads TGCGCCAGCAGCCCACGGTACAGGGATAATGAAAAACTGTTTTTT. It specifies CASSPRYRDNEKLFF.

The genes are TRBV28 and TRBJ1-5, with a weak D call TRBD1 (6 bases). The CDR3 contains 13 residues. The V gene lost 4 bases and the J gene lost 9 bases, with 13 bases spanning the gap. CDR1 MDHEN and CDR2 SYDVKM come from the germline V gene. The CDR3 DNA reads TGTGCCAGCAGTTGGACGGGGGCAAGGCCCCAGCATTTT. Amino acid sequence: CASSWTGARPQHF.

There are many counts of this clonotype. The V gene is TRBV11-2, the J gene TRBJ2-1; maybe TRBD2 (6 bases). The CDR3 sequence is 15 residues long. V was shortened by 1 base and J by 8 bases, with 15 bases between the two germline ends. Germline CDR1 and CDR2: SGHAT and FQNNGV. CDR3 sequence (DNA): TGTGCCAGCAGCTTAGTGGCGGGAAATCTCGATGAGCAGTTCTTC. Translated: CASSLVAGNLDEQFF.

This sequence joins TRBV5-1 and TRBJ1-1; 9 nucleotides agree with TRBD1. V shed 4 bases and J 5 bases; nucleotides not matched to a gene: 9. There are 15 residues in the CDR3. Germline lookup yields CDR1 SGHRS and CDR2 YFSETQ. The CDR3 DNA sequence: TGCGCCAGCAGCCCGGTGGGGACAGGGATAACTGAAGCTTTCTTT. Amino acids: CASSPVGTGITEAFF. The full variable domain, completed using reference TRBV5-1 and TRBJ1-1, is KAGVTQTPRYLIKTRGQQVTLSCSPISGHRSVSWYQQTPGQGLQFLFEYFSETQRNKGNFPGRFSGRQFSNSRSEMNVSTLELGDSALYLCASSPVGTGITEAFFGQGTRLTVV.

The chain recombines TRBV7-9 with TRBJ2-1; D unclear. Trimming shortened V by 11 bases and J by 9 bases, and 23 bases separated the two germline ends. Germline V CDR1 and CDR2: SEHNR, FQNEAQ (reference sequence). The CDR3 covers 14 residues. The CDR3 here is CAGLGPSTVGEQFF. The CDR3 DNA reads TGTGCCGGCCTGGGCCCTTCAACGGTCGGTGAGCAGTTCTTC.

By frequency in the sample, this clonotype is medium-sized. J is TRBJ2-5 and V is TRBV18, with D hard to call. The CDR3 covers 12 residues. In germline, CDR1 is KGHSH, CDR2 LQKENI. The ends were cut back, 4 bases at V and 1 base at J, with 4 bases in the middle. CDR3 residues: CASSLPQETQYF. The CDR3 DNA reads as TGTGCCAGCTCACTCCCCCAAGAGACCCAGTACTTC.

The chain employs TRBV12-3 or TRBV12-4 and TRBJ2-1; 11 bases fit TRBD2. J gave up 6 bases and V 5 bases, and 9 bases lay outside the gene matches. The CDR3 covers 16 residues. The CDR3 DNA reads as TGTGCCAGCAGTCGAACTAGCGGGAGTCATTCCAATGAGCAGTTCTTC. It is translated as CASSRTSGSHSNEQFF.

This clonotype has just a few counts. This sequence joins TRBV5-6 and TRBJ1-1; possibly TRBD1 for D (5 bases). The CDR3 extends over 13 amino acids. In germline, CDR1 is SGHDT, CDR2 YYEEEE. The V end lost 9 bases, the J end lost 3 bases, and 15 bases lay between the germline ends. CDR3 sequence (DNA): TGTGCCAACCCGACCCGGGGACACACTGAAGCTTTCTTT. Protein product: CANPTRGHTEAFF. The complete variable domain, with remaining parts taken from reference TRBV5-6 and TRBJ1-1, reads DAGVTQSPTHLIKTRGQQVTLRCSPKSGHDTVSWYQQALGQGPQFIFQYYEEEERQRGNFPDRFSGHQFPNYSSELNVNALLLGDSALYLCANPTRGHTEAFFGQGTRLTVV.

In DNA, the CDR3 is TGCGCCAGCAGCGTGTATGGGACCCCGAACAATGAGCAGTTCTTC. Its protein is CASSVYGTPNNEQFF. The V and J genes are TRBV5-1 and TRBJ2-1; tentatively, D is TRBD1 or TRBD2 (5 bases each). This CDR3 comprises 15 residues. The germline V gene has CDR1 SGHRS and CDR2 YFSETQ. The V and J ends lost 4 bases and 5 bases respectively, with 16 bases between them.

This clonotype occurred a few times. The chain recombines TRBV6-8 with TRBJ2-3, with D possibly matching TRBD2 (6 bases). Between the trimmed V and J ends, which lost 2 bases and 5 bases, there was a span of 11 bases. Germline V CDR1 and CDR2: MNHGY, SAAAGT. This CDR3 region has 14 residues. CDR3 residues: CASSYGGAVDTQYF. As DNA, the CDR3 is TGTGCCAGCAGTTACGGAGGGGCAGTAGATACGCAGTATTTT.

A remark on this clonotype: The likely explanation is a read error, given a far larger clone one base away. V usage is TRBV7-2 and J usage is TRBJ1-2; D is uncertain. Deletions cut 1 base from V and 4 bases from J, with 4 bases between. Germline loops: CDR1 SGHTA, CDR2 FQGNSA. The CDR3 is 12 amino acids. The CDR3 protein is CASSLEVYGYTF. CDR3 DNA sequence: TGTGCCAGCAGCTTAGAAGTCTATGGCTACACCTTC.

V is TRBV10-3 and J is TRBJ2-1, with 10 bases lining up with TRBD2. After removal of 2 bases from V and 6 bases from J, the junction contained 7 bases not matched to a gene. CDR3 length: 16 residues. Germline lookup yields CDR1 ENHRY and CDR2 SYGVKD. The CDR3 DNA is TGTGCCATCAGTGAGCAGATAGCGGGAGGCCTCAATGAGCAGTTCTTC. This gives the protein CAISEQIAGGLNEQFF.

This clonotype came up once. The chain uses TRBV7-2 and TRBJ1-5; TRBD1 matches 7 bases. V trimming: 4 bases; J trimming: 15 bases; junction bases outside the gene matches: 9. CDR1 and CDR2 (germline): SGHTA, FQGNSA. The CDR3 totals 12 residues. In nucleotides, the CDR3 is TGTGCCAGCAGCTCCCCGGGACAGCACCTGCATTTT. Amino acid sequence: CASSSPGQHLHF.

This clonotype was counted between two and nine times. The chain links TRBV11-3 to TRBJ2-1, with D maybe TRBD2 (5 bases). The CDR3 is 18 amino acids. Germline CDR1 SGHNT, CDR2 YENEEA. Trimming took 1 base from V and 6 from J, leaving 22 bases between them. The CDR3 DNA reads as TGTGCCAGCAGCTTAGTATCAGGTGGGAGTCCTCTGGGCAATGAGCAGTTCTTC. Protein product: CASSLVSGGSPLGNEQFF.

The gene calls are TRBV20-1 and TRBJ2-7; 10 nucleotides agree with TRBD2. The junction had 5 bases not matched to a gene; V was cut back by 5 bases and J by 4 bases. CDR1 and CDR2 from the germline V gene are DFQATT and SNEGSKA (reference sequence). This CDR3 contains 13 residues. The CDR3 region has the DNA TGCAGTGCTCTAGCGGGAGACGGATACGAGCAGTACTTC. This translates into CSALAGDGYEQYF.

This clonotype has more than one count but fewer than ten. The J gene is TRBJ1-5, the V gene TRBV12-5, with D hard to call. Germline V gives CDR1 LGHNT, CDR2 FRNRAP. The CDR3 is 15 amino acids. Trimming stripped 1 base from V and 2 bases from J, with 9 bases between. CDR3 residues: CASGLGNAGNQPQHF. CDR3 DNA sequence: TGTGCTAGTGGTTTGGGCAACGCCGGCAATCAGCCCCAGCATTTT. Full variable domain (remainder filled in from reference TRBV12-5 and TRBJ1-5): DARVTQTPRHKVTEMGQEVTMRCQPILGHNTVFWYRQTMMQGLELLAYFRNRAPLDDSGMPKDRFSAEMPDATLATLKIQPSEPRDSAVYFCASGLGNAGNQPQHFGDGTRLSIL.

The chain uses TRBV11-2 and TRBJ2-3, with TRBD1 as a possible D gene (8 bases). Looked up from germline, CDR1 is SGHAT and CDR2 is FQNNGV. The CDR3 length is 17 residues. V was clipped by 1 base and J by 3 bases, with 17 bases between them. The CDR3 sequence: CASSLVAGQGGTDTQYF. In nucleotides, the CDR3 is TGTGCCAGCAGCTTAGTAGCAGGACAGGGAGGGACAGATACGCAGTATTTT.

The gene calls are TRBV7-2 and TRBJ2-1, with 10 bases that match TRBD1. This CDR3 has 16 amino acids. Germline trimming cut 5 bases from V and 7 bases from J; bases unmatched to any gene: 11. From germline, CDR1 is SGHTA and CDR2 FQGNSA. CDR3 protein: CASSIADRGSLNEQFF. Written as DNA, the CDR3 is TGTGCCAGCAGCATCGCGGACAGGGGGAGTTTGAATGAGCAGTTCTTC.

In this sample, this clonotype turned up many times. The V gene is TRBV7-2, the J gene TRBJ2-2; D is tentatively TRBD1 or TRBD2 (5 bases each). The CDR3 covers 15 residues. V was cut by 5 bases and J by 3 bases, with 13 bases left in between. From germline, CDR1 is SGHTA and CDR2 FQGNSA. The CDR3 coding sequence is TGTGCCAGCAGCCGGGGCCGCTGGGACACCGGGGAGCTGTTTTTT. Amino acids: CASSRGRWDTGELFF.